These T cell receptor beta chains were read from a single sample in a study of blood T cell repertoires in COVID-19. The method was immunoSEQ multiplex PCR; TCRdb's version includes in-frame clones alone and lacks a portion of them. The table has about 280,000 clones, about 85% seen once. Sequenced sample: PBMCs or T cells enriched from blood (not recorded which). These receptors came from a woman in her forties or fifties who had recovered from COVID-19. Both conserved end residues are part of each CDR3. The order of the fields is J gene, clone size, V gene, D gene, CDR3 DNA, CDR3 protein. D genes are given only for firm matches. Rows may omit the clone size; those that give it use once, few, many or a size class.

j_call: TRBJ2-2; clone_size: .; v_call: TRBV6-6; d_call: .; cdr3_nt: TGTGCCAGCAGTGTAAATAGCTTGGGCACCGGGGAGCTGTTTTTT; cdr3_aa: CASSVNSLGTGELFF
j_call: TRBJ1-2; clone_size: .; v_call: TRBV28; d_call: .; cdr3_nt: TGTGCCATCCTCCAGGATGGAGGGGGCTACACCTTC; cdr3_aa: CAILQDGGGYTF
j_call: TRBJ1-2; clone_size: .; v_call: TRBV24-1; d_call: .; cdr3_nt: TGTGCCACCAGTGTTGGGGGAGGAGGTGCTTCCGGCTACACCTTC; cdr3_aa: CATSVGGGGASGYTF
j_call: TRBJ1-5; clone_size: .; v_call: TRBV24-1; d_call: .; cdr3_nt: TGTGCCACCAGTGATCCCCCGGGTTCCGGGACACGAAAATATAGCAATCAGCCCCAGCATTTT; cdr3_aa: CATSDPPGSGTRKYSNQPQHF
j_call: TRBJ1-5; clone_size: .; v_call: TRBV2; d_call: .; cdr3_nt: TGTGCCAGCAGTGTCCAGGGGTTGTTTTCGAATCAGCCCCAGCATTTT; cdr3_aa: CASSVQGLFSNQPQHF
j_call: TRBJ2-7; clone_size: .; v_call: TRBV2; d_call: TRBD2; cdr3_nt: TGTGCCAGCAGAGCTAGCGGGGGCGAGTACTTC; cdr3_aa: CASRASGGEYF
j_call: TRBJ2-1; clone_size: .; v_call: TRBV2; d_call: TRBD2; cdr3_nt: TGTGCCAGCAGTGATACGGGCGGGGGGACCTATGAGCAGTTCTTC; cdr3_aa: CASSDTGGGTYEQFF
j_call: TRBJ2-2; clone_size: few; v_call: TRBV5-1; d_call: .; cdr3_nt: TGCGCCAGCAGCAAGACAGCATACACCGGGGAGCTGTTTTTT; cdr3_aa: CASSKTAYTGELFF
j_call: TRBJ1-3; clone_size: .; v_call: TRBV12-3/TRBV12-4; d_call: .; cdr3_nt: TGTGCCAGCAGCCATAACGGGGGAAACACCATATATTTT; cdr3_aa: CASSHNGGNTIYF
j_call: TRBJ2-1; clone_size: few; v_call: TRBV21-1; d_call: .; cdr3_nt: TGTGCCAGACGACAGGGTATCTCCTACAATGAGCAGTTCTTC; cdr3_aa: CARRQGISYNEQFF
j_call: TRBJ2-2; clone_size: .; v_call: TRBV7-2; d_call: TRBD2; cdr3_nt: TGTGCCAGCAGCTTAGTAGCGGGAGGGTTCACCGGGGAGCTGTTTTTT; cdr3_aa: CASSLVAGGFTGELFF
j_call: TRBJ1-1; clone_size: .; v_call: TRBV19; d_call: TRBD1; cdr3_nt: TGTGCTACAACCGACAGGGTTATTCCTGAAGCTTTCTTT; cdr3_aa: CATTDRVIPEAFF
j_call: TRBJ1-2; clone_size: .; v_call: TRBV5-1; d_call: TRBD1; cdr3_nt: TGCGCCAGCAGCGAGCGGACAGGTTCTAACTATGGCTACACCTTC; cdr3_aa: CASSERTGSNYGYTF
j_call: TRBJ2-7; clone_size: .; v_call: TRBV5-8; d_call: .; cdr3_nt: TGTGCCAGCAGCTTGTTGGGGGCACCCTACGAGCAGTACTTC; cdr3_aa: CASSLLGAPYEQYF
j_call: TRBJ1-2; clone_size: .; v_call: TRBV7-2; d_call: TRBD1; cdr3_nt: TGTGCCAGCAGCTTGGGAGCCATAGGACAGGGGGCTGGCTACACCTTC; cdr3_aa: CASSLGAIGQGAGYTF
j_call: TRBJ1-4; clone_size: .; v_call: TRBV5-4; d_call: TRBD1; cdr3_nt: TGTGCCAGCAGCGGGGGACAGGGCTATAATGAAAAACTGTTTTTT; cdr3_aa: CASSGGQGYNEKLFF
j_call: TRBJ2-5; clone_size: .; v_call: TRBV29-1; d_call: TRBD2; cdr3_nt: TGCAGCGTTGCTAGCGGGGGATCTGGGGAGACCCAGTACTTC; cdr3_aa: CSVASGGSGETQYF
j_call: TRBJ1-1; clone_size: .; v_call: TRBV5-6; d_call: .; cdr3_nt: TGTGCCAGCAGCTTCGGGGTGGGTACTGAAGCTTTCTTT; cdr3_aa: CASSFGVGTEAFF
j_call: TRBJ1-1; clone_size: few; v_call: TRBV10-2; d_call: .; cdr3_nt: TGCGCCAGCAGCTGGGACACCGGTTGGGAAGCTTTCTTT; cdr3_aa: CASSWDTGWEAFF
j_call: TRBJ1-2; clone_size: .; v_call: TRBV30; d_call: .; cdr3_nt: TGTGCCTGGAGTAGACAGAACTTAAACTATGGCTACACCTTC; cdr3_aa: CAWSRQNLNYGYTF
j_call: TRBJ1-3; clone_size: few; v_call: TRBV6-5; d_call: .; cdr3_nt: TGTGCCAGCCTATCTAGGGTACAGGCTGGAAACACCATATATTTT; cdr3_aa: CASLSRVQAGNTIYF
j_call: TRBJ1-3; clone_size: .; v_call: TRBV10-3; d_call: TRBD1; cdr3_nt: TGTGCCATCAGGCCTGGACAGGGGGCTGGAAACACCATATATTTT; cdr3_aa: CAIRPGQGAGNTIYF
j_call: TRBJ2-1; clone_size: once; v_call: TRBV7-3; d_call: TRBD2; cdr3_nt: TGTGCCAGCAGCTTGAGCGGGGGATACTCGAATGAGCAGTTCTTC; cdr3_aa: CASSLSGGYSNEQFF
j_call: TRBJ2-7; clone_size: .; v_call: TRBV18; d_call: .; cdr3_nt: TGTGCCAGCTCCTACGAACAGGTTCCCTACGAGCAGTACTTC; cdr3_aa: CASSYEQVPYEQYF
j_call: TRBJ1-5; clone_size: .; v_call: TRBV28; d_call: TRBD1; cdr3_nt: TGTGCCAGCAGCCGACGGCAGGGGGCTTTTCAGCCCCAGCATTTT; cdr3_aa: CASSRRQGAFQPQHF
j_call: TRBJ2-2; clone_size: .; v_call: TRBV20-1; d_call: .; cdr3_nt: TGCAGTGCGCAGGGTCCCGGGGAGCTGTTTTTT; cdr3_aa: CSAQGPGELFF
j_call: TRBJ2-7; clone_size: .; v_call: TRBV27; d_call: .; cdr3_nt: TGTGCCAGCAGTCCTAGCGTCAGCTCCTACGAGCAGTACTTC; cdr3_aa: CASSPSVSSYEQYF
j_call: TRBJ1-1; clone_size: few; v_call: TRBV6-5; d_call: .; cdr3_nt: TGTGCCAGCAGTAGGACAGCGACGGGGTTAATTGAAGCTTTCTTT; cdr3_aa: CASSRTATGLIEAFF
j_call: TRBJ1-4; clone_size: .; v_call: TRBV28; d_call: .; cdr3_nt: TGTGCCAGCAGTTTAAGGGGTGAAAAACTGTTTTTT; cdr3_aa: CASSLRGEKLFF
j_call: TRBJ2-1; clone_size: .; v_call: TRBV19; d_call: TRBD2; cdr3_nt: TGTGCCAGTAGTCCAACTAGCGGCCAGTCCTACAATGAGCAGTTCTTC; cdr3_aa: CASSPTSGQSYNEQFF
j_call: TRBJ1-5; clone_size: .; v_call: TRBV6-6; d_call: .; cdr3_nt: TGTGCCAGCAGTTCACAGGGTGGGAATCAGCCCCAGCATTTT; cdr3_aa: CASSSQGGNQPQHF
j_call: TRBJ1-2; clone_size: .; v_call: TRBV7-8; d_call: .; cdr3_nt: TGTGCCAGCAGCCGATACACAGGGTTCTACACCTTC; cdr3_aa: CASSRYTGFYTF
j_call: TRBJ1-6; clone_size: .; v_call: TRBV19; d_call: TRBD1; cdr3_nt: TGTGCCAGTAGTACCGGACAGGGCCGGGTAAGGTCACCCCTCCACTTT; cdr3_aa: CASSTGQGRVRSPLHF
j_call: TRBJ1-1; clone_size: .; v_call: TRBV6-5; d_call: TRBD1; cdr3_nt: TGTGCCAGCAGTACCGGACAGGGCCGCACTGAAGCTTTCTTT; cdr3_aa: CASSTGQGRTEAFF
j_call: TRBJ2-1; clone_size: .; v_call: TRBV7-3; d_call: TRBD2; cdr3_nt: TGTGCCAGCAGCTCTAGCGGGGGGGTACCGGGTGAGCAGTTCTTC; cdr3_aa: CASSSSGGVPGEQFF